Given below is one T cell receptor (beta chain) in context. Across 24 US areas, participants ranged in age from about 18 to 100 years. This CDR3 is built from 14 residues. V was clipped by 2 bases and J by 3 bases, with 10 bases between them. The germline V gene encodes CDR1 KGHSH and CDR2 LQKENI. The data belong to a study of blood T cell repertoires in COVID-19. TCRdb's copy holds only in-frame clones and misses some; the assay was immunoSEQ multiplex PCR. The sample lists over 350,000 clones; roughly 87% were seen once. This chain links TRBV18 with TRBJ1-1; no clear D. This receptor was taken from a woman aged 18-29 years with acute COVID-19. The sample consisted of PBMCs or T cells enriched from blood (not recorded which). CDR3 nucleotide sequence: TGTGCCAGCTCACCAAGGTTAGCAGACACTGAAGCTTTCTTT. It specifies CASSPRLADTEAFF.